The 2 T cell receptor beta chains listed next were all sequenced from one sample in a study of blood T cell repertoires in COVID-19. TCRdb's copy holds only in-frame clones and misses some; the assay was immunoSEQ multiplex PCR. This table holds fewer than 500,000 clones, roughly nine tenths found once. The specimen was PBMCs or T cells enriched from blood (not recorded which). Source of these receptors: a woman in her late teens or twenties who had recovered from COVID-19.

This clone has just one count. This chain uses TRBV25-1 with TRBJ2-7, with 7 bases lining up with TRBD2. V dropped 11 bases and J dropped 2; count of bases not matched to a gene: 6. The CDR3 covers 12 residues. Germline lookup yields CDR1 MGHDK and CDR2 SYGVNS. The CDR3 here is CAAGENPYEQYF. In DNA form, the CDR3 reads TGTGCCGCGGGGGAAAACCCCTACGAGCAGTACTTC.

The rearrangement joins TRBV10-3 to TRBJ1-2; no firm D call. Trimming shortened V by 4 bases and J by 7 bases, and 16 bases separated the two germline ends. The CDR3 is 14 amino acids. The germline V gene has CDR1 ENHRY and CDR2 SYGVKD. CDR3 DNA: TGTGCCATCAGTGTGACCGGGATCGGACTTGGCTACACCTTC. Translating it yields CAISVTGIGLGYTF.